This entry features one TCR beta chain sequence. The antigen is not known. Using RNA transcripts as the source, TCR beta CDR3 regions were amplified. An initial round of RT-PCR targeting the TCR CDR3 relied on the HTBI primer set. TCRdb reprocessed the multiplex PCR reads via MiXCR and lists one record per CDR3 protein. The sample has about 580,000 distinct CDR3 sequences; about 15% are singletons. The J segment lost 1 base and the V segment lost 6 bases, leaving 4 bases of the junction unmatched. Germline V gene data show CDR1 as SGHTA and CDR2 as FQGNSA. CDR3 length: 14 residues. The data are from a study of T cells in Graves' hyperthyroidism and ophthalmopathy. The source of the PBMCs was less than 12 ml of fresh peripheral blood. Points from the study as a whole: Stable hyperthyroidism was separated from ophthalmopathy by a model based on 13 V-J features.

This chain connects TRBV7-2 to TRBJ2-5; 8 positions agree with TRBD2. This TCR came from a young woman with Graves' hyperthyroidism that later progressed to Graves' ophthalmopathy. The sample was blood. The CDR3 DNA reads TGTGCCAGCAGATCCCTAGCGGGCCAAGAGACCCAGTACTTC. Encoded protein: CASRSLAGQETQYF.